These T cell receptor beta chains were read from a single sample in a study of blood T cell repertoires in COVID-19. The repertoire was sequenced with immunoSEQ multiplex PCR; TCRdb's copy has only in-frame clones and lacks some. The sample includes roughly 320,000 clones, around 85% of them seen just once. Specimen: peripheral blood. Every receptor here comes from a human donor in a cohort sampled during active COVID-19. Each CDR3 is given with its conserved first and last residue. Fields, in order: clone size, J gene, V gene, D gene, CDR3 protein, CDR3 DNA. A D gene is named only where the DNA matches it firmly. A row's size may be missing; if present it is once, few, many or a size class.

abundance: -; j_gene: TRBJ1-2; v_gene: TRBV5-6; d_gene: TRBD1; CDR3aa: CASSSGTGGGYTF; CDR3nt: TGTGCCAGCAGCTCCGGGACAGGGGGAGGCTACACCTTC
abundance: once; j_gene: TRBJ1-5; v_gene: TRBV28; d_gene: -; CDR3aa: CASSQNQPQHF; CDR3nt: TGTGCCAGCAGTCAAAATCAGCCCCAGCATTTT
abundance: -; j_gene: TRBJ1-6; v_gene: TRBV2; d_gene: TRBD1; CDR3aa: CASRWTGNSPLHF; CDR3nt: TGTGCCAGCAGATGGACAGGCAATTCACCCCTCCACTTT
abundance: -; j_gene: TRBJ1-1; v_gene: TRBV7-2; d_gene: TRBD1; CDR3aa: CASSLLTGGGNTEAFF; CDR3nt: TGTGCCAGCAGCTTACTAACAGGGGGAGGAAACACTGAAGCTTTCTTT
abundance: -; j_gene: TRBJ1-1; v_gene: TRBV9; d_gene: TRBD1; CDR3aa: CASSPGQGDMNTEAFF; CDR3nt: TGTGCCAGCAGCCCAGGACAGGGGGACATGAACACTGAAGCTTTCTTT
abundance: -; j_gene: TRBJ2-6; v_gene: TRBV30; d_gene: -; CDR3aa: CAHAAVSSGANVLTF; CDR3nt: TGTGCCCATGCGGCGGTAAGCTCTGGGGCCAACGTCCTGACTTTC
abundance: -; j_gene: TRBJ2-6; v_gene: TRBV6-4; d_gene: -; CDR3aa: CASSETVPGANVLTF; CDR3nt: TGTGCCAGCAGCGAAACAGTCCCTGGGGCCAACGTCCTGACTTTC
abundance: -; j_gene: TRBJ1-2; v_gene: TRBV6-1; d_gene: -; CDR3aa: CASSESYGYTF; CDR3nt: TGTGCCAGCAGTGAGAGCTATGGCTACACCTTC
abundance: -; j_gene: TRBJ1-6; v_gene: TRBV27; d_gene: -; CDR3aa: CASSFGNSPLHF; CDR3nt: TGTGCCAGCAGTTTCGGTAATTCACCCCTCCACTTT
abundance: -; j_gene: TRBJ2-7; v_gene: TRBV20-1; d_gene: -; CDR3aa: CSASNRGAGYEQYF; CDR3nt: TGCAGTGCTAGTAACCGGGGTGCGGGCTACGAGCAGTACTTC
abundance: -; j_gene: TRBJ2-7; v_gene: TRBV7-9; d_gene: TRBD1; CDR3aa: CASSKEPSDRAVEQYF; CDR3nt: TGTGCCAGCAGCAAGGAACCGTCGGACAGGGCGGTCGAGCAGTACTTC
abundance: -; j_gene: TRBJ2-1; v_gene: TRBV5-1; d_gene: TRBD2; CDR3aa: CASSLKLAGGNEQFF; CDR3nt: TGCGCCAGCAGCTTGAAACTAGCGGGGGGCAATGAGCAGTTCTTC
abundance: -; j_gene: TRBJ1-5; v_gene: TRBV15; d_gene: TRBD1; CDR3aa: CATSREGDRGLGQPQHF; CDR3nt: TGTGCCACCAGCAGAGAGGGGGACAGGGGGTTGGGTCAGCCCCAGCATTTT
abundance: -; j_gene: TRBJ1-1; v_gene: TRBV25-1; d_gene: -; CDR3aa: CASEAGQSNTEAFF; CDR3nt: TGTGCCAGCGAGGCAGGGCAATCGAACACTGAAGCTTTCTTT
abundance: -; j_gene: TRBJ1-4; v_gene: TRBV27; d_gene: -; CDR3aa: CASKEDGGEKLFF; CDR3nt: TGTGCCAGCAAAGAGGATGGTGGGGAAAAACTGTTTTTT
abundance: few; j_gene: TRBJ2-7; v_gene: TRBV5-1; d_gene: -; CDR3aa: CASRREYEQYF; CDR3nt: TGCGCCAGTAGACGGGAGTACGAGCAGTACTTC
abundance: -; j_gene: TRBJ1-6; v_gene: TRBV27; d_gene: -; CDR3aa: CASSLRQANSPLHF; CDR3nt: TGTGCCAGCAGTTTAAGACAGGCGAATTCACCCCTCCACTTT
abundance: few; j_gene: TRBJ2-1; v_gene: TRBV7-9; d_gene: TRBD2; CDR3aa: CASSRGLAGVSYNEQFF; CDR3nt: TGTGCCAGCAGCAGGGGACTAGCGGGGGTGTCCTACAATGAGCAGTTCTTC
abundance: -; j_gene: TRBJ2-6; v_gene: TRBV9; d_gene: -; CDR3aa: CASSVGGKGANVLTF; CDR3nt: TGTGCCAGCAGCGTAGGAGGGAAAGGGGCCAACGTCCTGACTTTC
abundance: -; j_gene: TRBJ1-1; v_gene: TRBV14; d_gene: -; CDR3aa: CASSPHAGNTEAFF; CDR3nt: TGTGCCAGCAGCCCACACGCAGGTAACACTGAAGCTTTCTTT
abundance: few; j_gene: TRBJ2-5; v_gene: TRBV28; d_gene: TRBD2; CDR3aa: CASTSGGRQETQYF; CDR3nt: TGTGCCAGCACAAGCGGGGGGAGGCAAGAGACCCAGTACTTC
abundance: -; j_gene: TRBJ2-3; v_gene: TRBV7-3; d_gene: TRBD2; CDR3aa: CASSLGTLAGDTDTQYF; CDR3nt: TGTGCCAGCAGCTTAGGGACCTTAGCGGGGGACACAGATACGCAGTATTTT
abundance: -; j_gene: TRBJ2-2; v_gene: TRBV5-1; d_gene: -; CDR3aa: CASSLTENTGELFF; CDR3nt: TGCGCCAGCAGCTTGACAGAGAACACCGGGGAGCTGTTTTTT
abundance: -; j_gene: TRBJ1-5; v_gene: TRBV3-1/TRBV3-2; d_gene: -; CDR3aa: CASSHSGHSNQPQHF; CDR3nt: TGTGCCAGCAGCCATTCGGGTCATAGCAATCAGCCCCAGCATTTT
abundance: -; j_gene: TRBJ1-1; v_gene: TRBV15; d_gene: TRBD1; CDR3aa: CATSSYRQGTPEAFF; CDR3nt: TGTGCCACCAGCAGTTACAGACAGGGGACCCCTGAAGCTTTCTTT
abundance: -; j_gene: TRBJ1-5; v_gene: TRBV18; d_gene: TRBD1; CDR3aa: CASSHRGFNQPQHF; CDR3nt: TGTGCCAGCTCACACAGGGGTTTCAATCAGCCCCAGCATTTT
abundance: -; j_gene: TRBJ2-7; v_gene: TRBV25-1; d_gene: TRBD1; CDR3aa: CASSERTGGQATYEQYF; CDR3nt: TGTGCCAGCAGTGAACGTACAGGGGGCCAGGCTACCTACGAGCAGTACTTC
abundance: -; j_gene: TRBJ1-1; v_gene: TRBV7-2; d_gene: TRBD1; CDR3aa: CASSLGDRVRTEAFF; CDR3nt: TGTGCCAGCAGCTTAGGGGACAGGGTGAGGACTGAAGCTTTCTTT
abundance: -; j_gene: TRBJ1-1; v_gene: TRBV6-5; d_gene: TRBD1; CDR3aa: CASRATGGGTEAFF; CDR3nt: TGTGCCAGCAGAGCGACAGGGGGCGGCACTGAAGCTTTCTTT
abundance: -; j_gene: TRBJ1-5; v_gene: TRBV21-1; d_gene: -; CDR3aa: CASSKEPKIEDSPYSNQPQHF; CDR3nt: TGTGCCAGCAGCAAAGAGCCTAAGATAGAAGATTCCCCATATAGCAATCAGCCCCAGCATTTT
abundance: -; j_gene: TRBJ2-5; v_gene: TRBV6-5; d_gene: TRBD1; CDR3aa: CASSYPGQGQETQYF; CDR3nt: TGTGCCAGCAGTTACCCGGGACAGGGTCAAGAGACCCAGTACTTC
abundance: -; j_gene: TRBJ2-3; v_gene: TRBV7-3; d_gene: -; CDR3aa: CASSLSRRWGPGDTQYF; CDR3nt: TGTGCCAGCAGCTTATCCCGTCGGTGGGGCCCCGGGGATACGCAGTATTTT
abundance: -; j_gene: TRBJ1-1; v_gene: TRBV28; d_gene: -; CDR3aa: CASRSNRVFNTEAFF; CDR3nt: TGTGCCAGCAGGTCGAACAGGGTCTTTAACACTGAAGCTTTCTTT
abundance: -; j_gene: TRBJ2-1; v_gene: TRBV24-1; d_gene: TRBD1; CDR3aa: CATSTPGQENNEQFF; CDR3nt: TGTGCCACCAGTACCCCGGGACAGGAGAACAATGAGCAGTTCTTC
abundance: -; j_gene: TRBJ2-7; v_gene: TRBV9; d_gene: TRBD1; CDR3aa: CASSASPPGQRYEQYF; CDR3nt: TGTGCCAGCAGCGCTTCCCCCCCGGGACAGCGCTACGAGCAGTACTTC
abundance: few; j_gene: TRBJ1-6; v_gene: TRBV9; d_gene: TRBD1; CDR3aa: CASSAQGAGPLHF; CDR3nt: TGTGCCAGCAGCGCACAGGGGGCGGGACCCCTCCACTTT
abundance: -; j_gene: TRBJ2-1; v_gene: TRBV27; d_gene: -; CDR3aa: CASTMAGNEQFF; CDR3nt: TGTGCCAGCACCATGGCAGGCAATGAGCAGTTCTTC
abundance: -; j_gene: TRBJ1-1; v_gene: TRBV4-2; d_gene: -; CDR3aa: CASTSTDLNTEAFF; CDR3nt: TGTGCCAGCACCTCGACAGATCTGAACACTGAAGCTTTCTTT
abundance: many; j_gene: TRBJ2-7; v_gene: TRBV30; d_gene: -; CDR3aa: CAWRQDALSYEQYF; CDR3nt: TGTGCCTGGAGACAGGACGCTCTCTCCTACGAGCAGTACTTC
abundance: -; j_gene: TRBJ2-7; v_gene: TRBV10-3; d_gene: -; CDR3aa: CAISGGSRGQYF; CDR3nt: TGTGCCATCAGTGGGGGCAGCCGCGGGCAGTACTTC
abundance: -; j_gene: TRBJ1-2; v_gene: TRBV10-3; d_gene: -; CDR3aa: CAISERGDGYTF; CDR3nt: TGTGCCATCAGTGAGCGGGGGGATGGCTACACCTTC
abundance: -; j_gene: TRBJ1-1; v_gene: TRBV11-2; d_gene: TRBD1; CDR3aa: CARGQGENTEAFF; CDR3nt: TGTGCCCGCGGACAGGGGGAGAACACTGAAGCTTTCTTT
abundance: few; j_gene: TRBJ2-3; v_gene: TRBV7-3; d_gene: -; CDR3aa: CASSSAGSPTNTQYF; CDR3nt: TGTGCCAGCAGCTCGGCCGGGTCCCCCACGAATACGCAGTATTTT
abundance: few; j_gene: TRBJ2-1; v_gene: TRBV13; d_gene: TRBD2; CDR3aa: CASSPSWTSGDQQFF; CDR3nt: TGTGCCAGCAGCCCGAGTTGGACTAGCGGGGACCAGCAGTTCTTC
abundance: -; j_gene: TRBJ2-2; v_gene: TRBV3-1/TRBV3-2; d_gene: TRBD2; CDR3aa: CASSQGLAGITGELFF; CDR3nt: TGTGCCAGCAGCCAAGGGCTAGCGGGGATCACCGGGGAGCTGTTTTTT
abundance: -; j_gene: TRBJ1-1; v_gene: TRBV7-3; d_gene: -; CDR3aa: CASSSDGTEAFF; CDR3nt: TGTGCCAGCAGCTCAGACGGGACAGAAGCTTTCTTT
abundance: -; j_gene: TRBJ2-7; v_gene: TRBV30; d_gene: -; CDR3aa: CAWRVGVEQYF; CDR3nt: TGTGCCTGGAGGGTAGGGGTCGAGCAGTACTTC
abundance: -; j_gene: TRBJ1-2; v_gene: TRBV5-5; d_gene: TRBD1; CDR3aa: CASSSRDRVYYGYTF; CDR3nt: TGTGCCAGCAGCTCGCGGGACAGGGTGTACTATGGCTACACCTTC
abundance: -; j_gene: TRBJ1-2; v_gene: TRBV5-1; d_gene: -; CDR3aa: CASSLTGYGYTF; CDR3nt: TGCGCCAGCAGCTTGACAGGGTACGGCTACACCTTC
abundance: -; j_gene: TRBJ2-3; v_gene: TRBV27; d_gene: -; CDR3aa: CASSSQDTQYF; CDR3nt: TGTGCCAGCAGTTCACAAGATACGCAGTATTTT
abundance: -; j_gene: TRBJ2-5; v_gene: TRBV6-1; d_gene: TRBD2; CDR3aa: CASREVAGGPYQETQYF; CDR3nt: TGTGCCAGCAGAGAAGTAGCGGGGGGGCCGTATCAAGAGACCCAGTACTTC
abundance: -; j_gene: TRBJ2-7; v_gene: TRBV4-1; d_gene: -; CDR3aa: CASSQNRVIARYEQYF; CDR3nt: TGCGCCAGCAGCCAAAACAGGGTGATCGCCCGCTACGAGCAGTACTTC
abundance: -; j_gene: TRBJ2-3; v_gene: TRBV6-1; d_gene: -; CDR3aa: CASSARQGLYTDTQYF; CDR3nt: TGTGCCAGCAGTGCCCGTCAGGGCTTATACACAGATACGCAGTATTTT
abundance: once; j_gene: TRBJ2-3; v_gene: TRBV14; d_gene: -; CDR3aa: CASSLAGGGTQYF; CDR3nt: TGTGCCAGCAGCCTAGCAGGGGGAGGTACGCAGTATTTT
abundance: -; j_gene: TRBJ2-3; v_gene: TRBV24-1; d_gene: TRBD2; CDR3aa: CATSDRTSGGVDTQYF; CDR3nt: TGTGCCACCAGTGACCGTACTAGCGGGGGGGTAGATACGCAGTATTTT
abundance: -; j_gene: TRBJ1-1; v_gene: TRBV7-2; d_gene: -; CDR3aa: CASSWTSRMNTEAFF; CDR3nt: TGTGCCAGCAGCTGGACATCCCGAATGAACACTGAAGCTTTCTTT
abundance: -; j_gene: TRBJ2-2; v_gene: TRBV3-1/TRBV3-2; d_gene: -; CDR3aa: CASSQVYRVKKSTGELFF; CDR3nt: TGTGCCAGCAGCCAAGTTTACAGGGTGAAGAAGAGCACCGGGGAGCTGTTTTTT
abundance: -; j_gene: TRBJ1-1; v_gene: TRBV5-6; d_gene: -; CDR3aa: CASSLVLEEQEAFF; CDR3nt: TGTGCCAGCAGCTTGGTTCTTGAGGAACAAGAAGCTTTCTTT
abundance: -; j_gene: TRBJ2-7; v_gene: TRBV19; d_gene: TRBD1; CDR3aa: CASGQGKGEQYF; CDR3nt: TGTGCCAGTGGACAGGGAAAGGGCGAGCAGTACTTC